This is a list of T cell receptor beta chains from one sample in a study of metastatic and nonmetastatic thyroid tumors. TCRdb reassembled clones from the PCR reads with MiXCR. The data hold some 30,000 clones, with about a tenth observed a single time. Sample: blood. Every receptor here comes from a female donor with papillary thyroid cancer or a benign thyroid nodule (not recorded which). Some clones in this sample may be carry-over from other donors' samples. CDR3s include the opening cysteine and the closing phenylalanine or tryptophan. A D gene is named only where the DNA matches it firmly. Clone size is shown for a subset of rows, as once, few, many or a class of expanded clone.

d_call j_call v_call clone_size cdr3_nt cdr3_aa
TRBD1 TRBJ1-5 TRBV2 - TGTGCCAGCAGGAGGGGGCAGCAGGAACAGCCCCAGCATTTT CASRRGQQEQPQHF
- TRBJ1-6 TRBV9 few TGTGCCAGCAGCGCTAGTCCGGGCACCAATTCACCCCTCCACTTT CASSASPGTNSPLHF
TRBD2 TRBJ2-1 TRBV19 many TGTGCCAGTAGTTTGGGCGGGAGTTTTCGGTACAATGAGCAGTTCTTC CASSLGGSFRYNEQFF
TRBD2 TRBJ2-3 TRBV5-4 - TGTGCCAGCAGCTCCACTAGCGGGAGCACAGATACGCAGTACTTT CASSSTSGSTDTQYF
TRBD1 TRBJ2-6 TRBV2 - TGTGCCAGCACCAGGGGACAGGGCTCTGGGGCCAACGTCCTGACTTTC CASTRGQGSGANVLTF
TRBD1 TRBJ2-7 TRBV7-2 - TGTGCCAGCAGCTTACGGACAGGCTACGAGCAGTACTTC CASSLRTGYEQYF
TRBD2 TRBJ2-7 TRBV20-1 many TGCAGTGCTTTACTAGCGGGAGGAGGAATGCCCTACGAGCAGTACTTC CSALLAGGGMPYEQYF
- TRBJ2-7 TRBV13 - TGTGCCAGCAGCTTAAGGGGAGTAGCCTACGAGCAGTACTTC CASSLRGVAYEQYF
TRBD2 TRBJ2-1 TRBV10-3 many TGTGCCATCAGGGGGACTACCTCCAGCTCCTACAATGAGCAGTTCTTC CAIRGTTSSSYNEQFF
- TRBJ2-3 TRBV9 - TGTGCCAGCAGCGTAGTTGCTACTTACACAGATACGCAGTATTTT CASSVVATYTDTQYF
- TRBJ2-7 TRBV9 - TGTGCCAGTAGTATATCCCCCAGCGTGGGGGAGCAGTACTTC CASSISPSVGEQYF
- TRBJ2-7 TRBV14 many TGTGCCAGCAGCCAATCTTTACAGTCCAAGCAGTACTTC CASSQSLQSKQYF
- TRBJ2-4 TRBV15 many TGTGCCACCAGCACACAGAATCTAAACATTCAGTACTTC CATSTQNLNIQYF
- TRBJ1-3 TRBV20-1 many TGCAGTGCTCCGGTGGCTGGAAACACCATATATTTT CSAPVAGNTIYF
- TRBJ2-6 TRBV13 many TGTGCCAGCAGCTTGGGTGCTGGGGCCAACGTCCTGACTTTC CASSLGAGANVLTF
- TRBJ2-3 TRBV19 many TGTGCCAGTAGTATAGACGCCGCTAGCACAGATACGCAGTATTTT CASSIDAASTDTQYF
TRBD2 TRBJ2-3 TRBV6-1 many TGTGCCAGCAGGACTCCCGGGCTAGCGGGAGAAGATACGCAGTATTTT CASRTPGLAGEDTQYF
- TRBJ2-7 TRBV20-1 few TGCAGTGCTCGTAATCTCGACAGCTCCTACGAGCAGTACTTC CSARNLDSSYEQYF
- TRBJ2-7 TRBV5-1 - TGCGCCAGCAGCTTGGCCTCTCAGGGATCCTACGAGCAGTACTTC CASSLASQGSYEQYF
- TRBJ1-4 TRBV7-8 many TGTGCCAGCAGCTTAGGGGATCCTGAAAAACTGTTTTTT CASSLGDPEKLFF
- TRBJ2-2 TRBV6-2/TRBV6-3 many TGTGCCAGCAGTCTACGCGGGGGCTGGGGGGAGCTGTTTTTT CASSLRGGWGELFF
- TRBJ2-1 TRBV11-1 many TGTGCCAGCAGCTTGAGGACGGGAGAAGCAAATGAGCAGTTCTTC CASSLRTGEANEQFF
TRBD2 TRBJ2-3 TRBV4-3 many TGCGCCAGCAGCCAAGATCGGGGGGGCGCAGATACGCAGTATTTT CASSQDRGGADTQYF
- TRBJ2-5 TRBV29-1 many TGCAGCGTTGAAGGCAGGGAAGAGACCCAGTACTTC CSVEGREETQYF
TRBD1 TRBJ2-1 TRBV19 many TGTGCCAGTAGTATCATACAGGGGGCGCGGGCTGAGCAGTTCTTC CASSIIQGARAEQFF
TRBD2 TRBJ2-5 TRBV19 many TGTGCCAGTAGTTTAACCGGGACTAGCCCGACCCAGTACTTC CASSLTGTSPTQYF
- TRBJ1-6 TRBV6-1 - TGTGCCAGCACCAGTGGCTCACCCCTCCACTTT CASTSGSPLHF
TRBD1 TRBJ2-3 TRBV9 many TGTGCCAGCAGCGCAGGAACCGGGACAGGGGTCGTGCAGTATTTT CASSAGTGTGVVQYF
TRBD1 TRBJ1-1 TRBV6-1 many TGTGCCAGCATGGGCGCGCCAGGGGGAACTGAAGCTTTCTTT CASMGAPGGTEAFF
- TRBJ1-1 TRBV6-1 medium-sized TGTGCCAGCAACAAAATAGGGGAGGGCACTGAAGCTTTCTTT CASNKIGEGTEAFF
- TRBJ2-7 TRBV20-1 many TGCAGTGCTAGAGATCTGGTGGGCAGTTCCTACGAGCAGTACTTC CSARDLVGSSYEQYF
- TRBJ1-5 TRBV2 - TGTGCCAGCAGTGCTGTGTGCAATCAGCCCCAGCATTTT CASSAVCNQPQHF
TRBD1 TRBJ2-5 TRBV6-5 - TGTGCCAGCAGTTACGTCGACAGGGGCCGTGACCAAGAGACCCAGTACTTC CASSYVDRGRDQETQYF
TRBD1 TRBJ1-2 TRBV18 many TGTGCCAGCCCTTATAATATCGACAGGGCTGACGGCTACACCTTC CASPYNIDRADGYTF
- TRBJ1-1 TRBV11-3 many TGTGCCAGCAGCTGGACCCTCGGGCGAAACACTGAAGCTTTCTTT CASSWTLGRNTEAFF
- TRBJ1-2 TRBV12-3/TRBV12-4 - TGTGCCAGCAGTTTCCAGTTACGTGGCTACACCTTC CASSFQLRGYTF
- TRBJ2-1 TRBV9 many TGTGCCAGCAGCCCCGTAGTGTCTCCCTACAATGAGCAGTTCTTC CASSPVVSPYNEQFF
- TRBJ2-7 TRBV4-3 many TGCGCCAGCAGCCTGAGACCCTACATGTACGAGCAGTACTTC CASSLRPYMYEQYF
- TRBJ2-2 TRBV7-9 - TGTGCCAGCAGCACACAACCACCAGGGGCCGGGGAGCTGTTTTTT CASSTQPPGAGELFF